Here is one T cell receptor beta chain with its context. This clonotype was detected only a few times. It lacks a known antigen. One end of the junction does not line up with germline, which may come from a read error. Libraries of naive CD8 T cells were built from anywhere between about 20,000 and 1,000,000 sorted cells, with 10%, 30% or 50% of the purified RNA used. On a BD FACSAria II, naive CD8 T cells were FACS-sorted as CD8+CD4-CCR7+CD45RA+ and collected into RLT Plus buffer. To test detection sensitivity, Jurkat RNA equivalent to approximately nine TCR copies was spiked into samples of about 19,000-1,000,000 naive CD8 T cells. CD8 T cells were enriched with RosetteSep CD8+ T Cell Enrichment Cocktail and Ficoll-Paque, followed by ACK red cell lysis. The data derive from a study of molecular identifiers for immune sequencing clone quantification (dated by TCRdb to the late 2010s). In terms of the full investigation: For a replicate experiment, RNA from around 20,000 or 100,000 naive CD8 T cells was divided into five aliquots, of which four were sequenced. This methods study benchmarked molecular-identifier clustering-based TCR repertoire sequencing (MIDCIRS) and TCR RNA copy counting, using CD8 T cells to do so.

The investigation overall reported the following: Modeling indicated around 3 TCR RNA copies recovered per cell, compared with around 10 by digital PCR, which implies a capture efficiency of approximately 30%. Without barcode sub-clustering, chimeric consensus sequences inflated TCR diversity; chimeras reached as high as 47%. Highly expanded clone sizes could be underestimated because identical TCR molecules may share a barcode. The naive libraries included spiked-in Jurkat TCR RNA (10 copies' worth), and this RNA is not part of the donor repertoire. Spiked-in Jurkat TCR RNA equal to a single cell's worth was reported to be detectable even within one million naive CD8 T cells. Clones above 20 RNA copies held over 99% of molecules in CMV-specific effector cells but under 1% in naive cells.

The library was generated by PCR. The data were produced on a NextSeq 500. Bulk TCR libraries were generated as previously described, with the TCR primers listed in Table S5 used. The Qiagen AllPrep DNA/RNA kit was used to purify total RNA. Reads from multiple sequencing runs of the same library were pooled before analysis. Concerning the study's data processing: Reads were retained only if their TCR constant sequence matched exactly, and those retained reads were trimmed to 150 nt and grouped according to their 12-nt molecular barcodes. Within each barcode group, reads were sub-clustered at a 15% Levenshtein threshold, and quality-weighted consensus sequences were built per RNA molecule. Non-functional sequences were removed, as were lower-count sequences one edit away from another. Based on fitting two negative binomial distributions, any barcode sub-cluster with under 20% of the maximum read count was discarded. TCRdb reran the public reads through fastp at Q25 and MiXCR, keeping productive beta chains. Each entry merges the rows of one CDR3 protein and shows their most common DNA and genes. The V and J calls reflect TCRdb's pipeline rather than the authors' work. For this sample the table gives some 580,000 distinct CDR3 sequences, of which 25% were detected only once. The top ten clonotypes cover about 0.73% of the sample.

This clonotype was obtained from a human donor in good health. Some libraries in this study had Jurkat cell RNA spiked in. The sequencing sample was made of naive CD8+ T cells from blood, with Jurkat cell RNA spiked in. The cell subset or site label, read with the paper, signifies: FACS-sorted CD8+CD4-CCR7+CD45RA+ naive T cells.

The CDR3 corresponds to CASSTGLTNAQFF. The nucleotide sequence is TGTGCCAGCAGCACGGGACTAACTAATGCGCAGTTCTTC. The rearranged chain carries TRBV5-6 and TRBJ2-1; the junction holds 7 bases that match TRBD2. The germline V gene gives CDR1 as SGHDT and CDR2 as YYEEEE. From the cysteine through the phenylalanine, the CDR3 covers 13 amino acids. Only CDR3 DNA remains: 39 bases, in frame from the first base.